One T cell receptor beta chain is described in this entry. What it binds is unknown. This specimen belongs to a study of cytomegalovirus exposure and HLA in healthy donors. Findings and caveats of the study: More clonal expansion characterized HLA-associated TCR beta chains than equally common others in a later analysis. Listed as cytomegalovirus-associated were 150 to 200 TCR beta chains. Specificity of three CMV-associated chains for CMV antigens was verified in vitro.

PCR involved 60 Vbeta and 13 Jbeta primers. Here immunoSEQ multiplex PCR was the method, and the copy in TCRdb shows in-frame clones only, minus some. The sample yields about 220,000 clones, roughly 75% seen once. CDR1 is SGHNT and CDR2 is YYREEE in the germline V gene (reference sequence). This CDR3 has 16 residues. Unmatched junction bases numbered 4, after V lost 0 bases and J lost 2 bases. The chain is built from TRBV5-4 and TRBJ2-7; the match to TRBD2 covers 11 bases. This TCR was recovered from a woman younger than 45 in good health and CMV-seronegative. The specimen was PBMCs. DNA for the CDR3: TGTGCCAGCAGCTTGGGGGGGACTAGCGGAACCTACGAGCAGTACTTC. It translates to CASSLGGTSGTYEQYF. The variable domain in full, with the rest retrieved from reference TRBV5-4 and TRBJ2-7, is ETGVTQSPTHLIKTRGQQVTLRCSSQSGHNTVSWYQQALGQGPQFIFQYYREEENGRGNFPPRFSGLQFPNYSSELNVNALELDDSALYLCASSLGGTSGTYEQYFGPGTRLTVT.